These T cell receptor beta chains were read from a single sample in a study of OX40 agonist ivuxolimab in advanced cancers. Profiling relied on immunoSEQ multiplex PCR, and the TCRdb table lists in-frame clones only, not all of them. There are tens of thousands of clones in the sample; about four fifths occur only once, and approximately 26% lies in the top ten. The specimen was CD4+ or CD8+ T cells sorted from blood, collected in a trial of the OX40 agonist ivuxolimab. These receptors were collected from an adult with an advanced solid tumor such as melanoma, head and neck, liver or kidney cancer. CDR3s include the opening cysteine and the closing phenylalanine or tryptophan. The order of the fields is J gene, clone size, V gene, CDR3 protein. Clone size is stated in some rows and not others, as once, few, many or a class when expanded.

J gene: TRBJ1-5
clone size: .
V gene: TRBV5-6
CDR3 protein: CASSLGGIGSDQPQHF

J gene: TRBJ2-5
clone size: once
V gene: TRBV7-9
CDR3 protein: CASSSLTGVGETQYF

J gene: TRBJ1-1
clone size: .
V gene: TRBV11-3
CDR3 protein: CATSWGMNTEAFF

J gene: TRBJ2-5
clone size: few
V gene: TRBV7-2
CDR3 protein: CASSLLGSLQETQYF

J gene: TRBJ2-7
clone size: .
V gene: TRBV11-2
CDR3 protein: CANLGREGEQYF

J gene: TRBJ1-2
clone size: .
V gene: TRBV11-2
CDR3 protein: CASSTRQGTDGYTF

J gene: TRBJ2-5
clone size: .
V gene: TRBV5-5
CDR3 protein: CASSLGTGQETQYF

J gene: TRBJ2-3
clone size: .
V gene: TRBV4-3
CDR3 protein: CASSQGEGRLTDTQYF

J gene: TRBJ2-7
clone size: .
V gene: TRBV5-4
CDR3 protein: CASSSRTGSYEQYF

J gene: TRBJ1-3
clone size: .
V gene: TRBV6-1
CDR3 protein: CASSSDSWGNTIYF

J gene: TRBJ1-1
clone size: .
V gene: TRBV19
CDR3 protein: CASSMAGGWTEAFF

J gene: TRBJ2-5
clone size: .
V gene: TRBV4-1
CDR3 protein: CASSQDWSSGGAQETQYF

J gene: TRBJ2-7
clone size: .
V gene: TRBV5-4
CDR3 protein: CASSRGQGRNEQYF

J gene: TRBJ2-2
clone size: medium-sized
V gene: TRBV28
CDR3 protein: CASSPNGELFF

J gene: TRBJ2-3
clone size: .
V gene: TRBV18
CDR3 protein: CASSPTGGVTDTQYF

J gene: TRBJ1-1
clone size: .
V gene: TRBV30
CDR3 protein: CAWDRQTRAFF

J gene: TRBJ2-3
clone size: .
V gene: TRBV7-2
CDR3 protein: CASQWLSTDTQYF

J gene: TRBJ2-2
clone size: .
V gene: TRBV6-5
CDR3 protein: CASSYSTGTITGELFF

J gene: TRBJ2-2
clone size: once
V gene: TRBV9
CDR3 protein: CASSVAGPTGELFF

J gene: TRBJ2-3
clone size: .
V gene: TRBV4-3
CDR3 protein: CASSQDLRDGTTDTQYF

J gene: TRBJ2-3
clone size: .
V gene: TRBV6-5
CDR3 protein: CASSYGATDTQYF

J gene: TRBJ2-7
clone size: .
V gene: TRBV28
CDR3 protein: CASSLKAGWGIYEQYF

J gene: TRBJ2-1
clone size: .
V gene: TRBV7-6
CDR3 protein: CASSVSASPTLEQFF

J gene: TRBJ2-7
clone size: once
V gene: TRBV9
CDR3 protein: CASSVEGDDYYEQYF

J gene: TRBJ2-6
clone size: .
V gene: TRBV11-3
CDR3 protein: CASSFGVGVGANVLTF

J gene: TRBJ1-5
clone size: .
V gene: TRBV27
CDR3 protein: CASSRLGGTQPQHF

J gene: TRBJ1-1
clone size: .
V gene: TRBV29-1
CDR3 protein: CSVDSGQGAEAFF

J gene: TRBJ2-7
clone size: .
V gene: TRBV27
CDR3 protein: CASRPGTGIRYEQYF

J gene: TRBJ2-7
clone size: .
V gene: TRBV6-1
CDR3 protein: CASSDSSLSSYEQYF

J gene: TRBJ2-1
clone size: .
V gene: TRBV19
CDR3 protein: CASSIVTYNEQFF

J gene: TRBJ1-2
clone size: .
V gene: TRBV2
CDR3 protein: CASMGQNYGYTF